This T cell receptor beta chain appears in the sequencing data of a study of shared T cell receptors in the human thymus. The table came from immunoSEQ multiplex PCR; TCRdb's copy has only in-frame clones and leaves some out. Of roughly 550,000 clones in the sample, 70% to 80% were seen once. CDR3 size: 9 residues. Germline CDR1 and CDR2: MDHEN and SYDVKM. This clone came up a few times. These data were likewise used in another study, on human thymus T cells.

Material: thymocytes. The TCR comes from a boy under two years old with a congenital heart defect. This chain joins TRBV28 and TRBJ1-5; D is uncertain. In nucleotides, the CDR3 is TGTGCGTTATCGAGAGGCCAGCATTTT. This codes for CALSRGQHF.